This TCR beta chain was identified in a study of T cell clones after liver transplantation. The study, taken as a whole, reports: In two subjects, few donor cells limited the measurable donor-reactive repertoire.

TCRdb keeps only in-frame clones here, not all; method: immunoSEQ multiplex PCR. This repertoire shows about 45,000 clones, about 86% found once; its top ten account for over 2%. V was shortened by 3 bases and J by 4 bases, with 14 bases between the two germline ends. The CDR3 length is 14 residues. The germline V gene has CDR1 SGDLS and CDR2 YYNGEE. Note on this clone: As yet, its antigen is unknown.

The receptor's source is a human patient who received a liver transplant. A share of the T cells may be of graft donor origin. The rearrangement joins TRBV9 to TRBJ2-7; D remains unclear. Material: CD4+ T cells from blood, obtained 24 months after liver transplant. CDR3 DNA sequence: TGTGCCAGCAGCGCCGGGCCCCAGGCGTACGAGCAGTACTTC. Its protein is CASSAGPQAYEQYF.